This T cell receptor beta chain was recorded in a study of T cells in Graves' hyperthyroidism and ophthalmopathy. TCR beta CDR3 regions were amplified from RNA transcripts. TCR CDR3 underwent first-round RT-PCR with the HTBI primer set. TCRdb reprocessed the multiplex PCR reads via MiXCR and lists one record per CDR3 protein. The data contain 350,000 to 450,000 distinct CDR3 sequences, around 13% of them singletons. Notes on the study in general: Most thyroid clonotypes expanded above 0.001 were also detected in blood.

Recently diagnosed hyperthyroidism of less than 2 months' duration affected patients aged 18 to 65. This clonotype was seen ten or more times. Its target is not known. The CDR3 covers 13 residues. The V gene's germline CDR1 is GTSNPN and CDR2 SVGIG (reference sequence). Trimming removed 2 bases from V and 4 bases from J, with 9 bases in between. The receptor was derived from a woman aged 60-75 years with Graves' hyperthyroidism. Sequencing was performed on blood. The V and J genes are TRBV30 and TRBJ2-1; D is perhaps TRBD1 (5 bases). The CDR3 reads CAWSLQGYNEQFF. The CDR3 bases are TGTGCCTGGAGTCTCCAGGGTTACAATGAGCAGTTCTTC. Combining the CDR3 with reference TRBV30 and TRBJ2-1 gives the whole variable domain SQTIHQWPATLVQPVGSPLSLECTVEGTSNPNLYWYRQAAGRGLQLLFYSVGIGQISSEVPQNLSASRPQDRQFILSSKKLLLSDSGFYLCAWSLQGYNEQFFGPGTRLTVL.